This T cell receptor beta chain was found in a study of blood T cell repertoires in COVID-19. Overall study context: The origin of the acute and convalescent COVID-19 samples was the United States, Italy and Spain. T cells, B-cell-depleted T cells, or PBMCs supplied cDNA or gDNA.

Per the original data handling: Amplification of reference gene primers was used by the study to estimate nucleated cell counts. Only in-frame clones appear in the TCRdb table, and some are missing; sequencing was by immunoSEQ multiplex PCR. That table gives V, J and clone size, and the DNA gave D and trimming. The repertoire includes a few hundred thousand clones, 84% of them detected once, and roughly 8.6% sits in the top ten. CDR1 and CDR2 from the germline V gene are SGHTA and FQGNSA. CDR3 length: 15 amino acids. V gave up 2 bases and J gave up 5 bases, with 15 bases separating them. The V and J genes are TRBV7-2 and TRBJ2-5; D gene ambiguous. The sample was peripheral blood. This TCR was recovered from a human donor in a cohort sampled during active COVID-19. CDR3 DNA sequence: TGTGCCAGCAGCTTAAATGGCGACTTAGCTGAGACCCAGTACTTC. Protein: CASSLNGDLAETQYF.